One and the same sample provided the 21 T cell receptor beta chains below, sequenced in a study of Graves' ophthalmopathy and Graves' hyperthyroidism. Amplifying from RNA transcripts, the study obtained TCR beta CDR3 regions. RT-PCR with HTBI primers came first, then second-round multiplex PCR. TCRdb redid the calling of the multiplex PCR reads with MiXCR, one entry per CDR3 protein. The repertoire holds approximately 700,000 distinct CDR3 sequences, with roughly two fifths as singletons. The material sequenced was peripheral blood. The source of these receptors is an adult man with Graves' ophthalmopathy.

This chain joins TRBV11-2 and TRBJ1-2; no reliable D call. Germline CDR1 and CDR2: SGHAT and FQNNGV. V gave up 1 base and J gave up 3 bases, with 18 bases separating them. The CDR3 runs to 17 residues. Here the CDR3 reads CASSLGTKGFRHYGYTF. The CDR3 nucleotides read TGTGCCAGCAGCTTAGGGACTAAAGGGTTCCGGCACTATGGCTACACCTTC.

A few counts support this clonotype. The chain joins TRBV9 to TRBJ2-7; unclear D gene. The V end was cut by 0 bases, the J end by 1 base, with 11 bases between. Germline lookup yields CDR1 SGDLS and CDR2 YYNGEE. The CDR3 loop spans 15 amino acids. The CDR3 bases are TGTGCCAGCAGCGTAGGATTTGAGGATTCCTACGAGCAGTACTTC. It specifies CASSVGFEDSYEQYF. The entire variable domain, with the rest obtained from reference TRBV9 and TRBJ2-7, is as follows: DSGVTQTPKHLITATGQRVTLRCSPRSGDLSVYWYQQSLDQGLQFLIQYYNGEERAKGNILERFSAQQFPDLHSELNLSSLELGDSALYFCASSVGFEDSYEQYFGPGTRLTVT.

This clonotype was detected a few times. The chain carries TRBV27 and TRBJ1-5; no reliable D call. Between the trimmed V and J ends, which lost 8 bases and 11 bases, there was a span of 16 bases. Per the germline V gene, CDR1 is MNHEY and CDR2 is SMNVEV (reference sequence). The CDR3 is 12 residues long. As DNA, the CDR3 is TGTGCCAGCGGGCTAAATGTCGTCGCCCAGCATTTT. Translating it yields CASGLNVVAQHF.

The V gene is TRBV19, the J gene TRBJ1-1, with TRBD1 identical over 8 bases. CDR3 length: 15 residues. V shed 7 bases and J 5 bases; nucleotides not matched to a gene: 12. CDR1 is LNHDA, CDR2 SQIVND, per germline (reference sequence). Here the CDR3 DNA reads TGTGCCAGTACGAGACGACAGGGGTCGGGGACTGAAGCTTTCTTT. Translating it yields CASTRRQGSGTEAFF.

For this clonotype: A read error may produce the germline difference seen at one junction end. CDR3 nucleotides: TGCAGTGTTGAAGCCAGGGACGCGGGGGAAAAACTGTTTTTT. Translating it yields CSVEARDAGEKLFF. The chain links TRBV29-1 to TRBJ1-4; D might be TRBD1 (5 bases). This CDR3 spans 14 amino acids. Germline CDR1 SQVTM, CDR2 ANQGSEA.

A few counts support this clonotype. The rearrangement joins TRBV14 to TRBJ2-2; 7 positions match TRBD1. The CDR3 is made up of 15 amino acids. Germline loops: CDR1 SGHDN, CDR2 FVKESK. V lost 1 base to trimming and J lost 4 bases; unmatched junction nucleotides: 3. The CDR3 coding sequence is TGTGCCAGCAGCCAAGTTAGGGGGCCCACCGGGGAGCTGTTTTTT. Its protein product is CASSQVRGPTGELFF.

In its sample, this clonotype was seen a few times. The rearrangement uses TRBV20-1 and TRBJ1-2; 7 nucleotides align to TRBD1. Germline V CDR1 and CDR2: DFQATT, SNEGSKA (reference sequence). The CDR3 loop spans 15 amino acids. Losses at the gene ends were 6 bases for V and 4 bases for J; bases not matched to a gene: 14. For the CDR3, the DNA is TGCAGTGCACGGACAGGTCTTAATGGGCCCTATGGCTACACCTTC. This sequence encodes CSARTGLNGPYGYTF.

The chain joins TRBV2 to TRBJ1-2; D is unresolved. Germline V gene lookup returns CDR1 SNHLY and CDR2 FYNNEI. Trimming stripped 5 bases from V and 4 bases from J, with 11 bases between. This CDR3 is 13 amino acids long. The CDR3 DNA reads as TGTGCCAGCAGTCTAAGTTTTGGCTATGGCTACACCTTC. Its translation is CASSLSFGYGYTF.

In this sample, this clonotype turned up many times. The junction departs from the called germline gene at one end, perhaps through a read error. The gene calls are TRBV24-1 and TRBJ1-5, with no clear D. CDR3 length equals 14 residues. From germline, CDR1 is KGHDR and CDR2 SFDVKD. CDR3 loop: CASSSLHLDQPQHF. The CDR3, as DNA: TGTGCCAGCAGTTCGCTCCACTTGGATCAGCCCCAGCATTTT.

V gene TRBV7-9 combines with J gene TRBJ2-2; D possibly corresponds to TRBD1 (6 bases). Deletions cut 5 bases from V and 6 bases from J, with 19 bases between. Germline CDR1 SEHNR, CDR2 FQNEAQ (reference sequence). CDR3 length equals 16 residues. The CDR3 DNA sequence: TGTGCCAGCAGCATTCAGGGGTTTGTATCCGCCGGGGAGCTGTTTTTT. The encoded protein is CASSIQGFVSAGELFF.

V is TRBV20-1 and J is TRBJ2-7; weak D call: TRBD1 (6 bases). V was shortened by 3 bases and J by 5 bases, with 17 bases between the two germline ends. The CDR3 is 14 residues long. The germline V gene has CDR1 DFQATT and CDR2 SNEGSKA (reference sequence). The CDR3 loop reads CSASVTSGVDEQYF. The CDR3 DNA follows: TGCAGTGCTAGTGTGACGTCAGGGGTCGACGAGCAGTACTTC.

This clonotype was seen only a few times. This rearrangement joins TRBV20-1 to TRBJ2-7, with TRBD1 matching over 8 bases. Germline loops: CDR1 DFQATT, CDR2 SNEGSKA (reference sequence). With V trimmed by 3 bases and J by 4 bases, 8 bases remained unmatched. The CDR3 runs to 14 residues. The CDR3 DNA reads as TGCAGTGCTAGTCCGGGGACAGGTGAATACGAGCAGTACTTC. The encoded protein is CSASPGTGEYEQYF.

The count of this clonotype is one. V gene TRBV29-1 combines with J gene TRBJ1-2; the match to TRBD1 covers 9 bases. V gave up 0 bases and J gave up 5 bases; unmatched junction bases: 7. From germline, CDR1 is SQVTM and CDR2 ANQGSEA. The CDR3 is made up of 15 amino acids. CDR3 nucleotides: TGCAGCGTTGAAGAGTTATGGACAGGGGCTTATGGCTACACCTTC. Its translation is CSVEELWTGAYGYTF.

This clonotype was observed a single time. V is TRBV15 and J is TRBJ1-6; D is ambiguous. V lost 3 bases and J 9 bases, leaving 6 bases between the germline ends. This CDR3 region has 12 residues. Germline V gene sequence: CDR1 LNHNV, CDR2 YYDKDF (reference sequence). CDR3 protein: CATSRGSSPLHF. CDR3 bases: TGTGCCACCAGCAGGGGCAGTTCACCCCTCCACTTT.

This clonotype was counted a few times. V usage is TRBV25-1 and J usage is TRBJ2-3; the D gene is possibly TRBD2 (7 bases). Trimming removed 5 bases at V and 0 bases at J, with 15 bases between. CDR1 and CDR2 (germline): MGHDK, SYGVNS. This CDR3 comprises 16 residues. Here the CDR3 DNA reads TGTGCCAGCAGTTTAGGGGGAGGGGGGAGCACAGATACGCAGTATTTT. It specifies CASSLGGGGSTDTQYF.

The table lists this clonotype with many counts. The J gene is TRBJ1-5, the V gene TRBV20-1, with D possibly being TRBD1 (5 bases). The CDR3 length is 12 residues. Germline CDR1 is DFQATT and CDR2 is SNEGSKA (reference sequence). Trimming shortened V by 3 bases and J by 6 bases, and 9 bases separated the two germline ends. CDR3 amino acids: CSARDQGQPQHF. The CDR3 DNA sequence: TGCAGTGCTAGGGACCAGGGTCAGCCCCAGCATTTT.

The table lists this clonotype with a few counts. J is TRBJ2-7 and V is TRBV20-1; 11 bases agree with TRBD2. J gave up 5 bases and V 0 bases, and 3 bases lay outside the gene matches. Germline values: CDR1 DFQATT, CDR2 SNEGSKA (reference sequence). This CDR3 contains 14 residues. CDR3 in DNA: TGCAGTGCTAGAGATTGGGGACTAGCGGACGAGCAGTACTTC. The encoded protein is CSARDWGLADEQYF.

This clonotype appeared a few times. The J gene is TRBJ1-5, the V gene TRBV19; tentatively, D is TRBD1 (5 bases). Per the germline V gene, CDR1 is LNHDA and CDR2 is SQIVND (reference sequence). V lost 3 bases and J 6 bases, leaving 15 bases between the germline ends. The CDR3 totals 15 residues. The DNA for the CDR3 is TGTGCCAGTAGTATTAGTGCGGGGCGCGGTCAGCCCCAGCATTTT. Its protein is CASSISAGRGQPQHF.

The chain couples TRBV7-9 to TRBJ1-6; a possible D gene is TRBD1 (5 bases). Germline V lookup: CDR1 SEHNR, CDR2 FQNEAQ (reference sequence). The CDR3 has 13 amino acids. Trimming removed 5 bases from V and 7 bases from J, with 9 bases in between. The CDR3 reads CASSPTVNSPLHF. CDR3 bases: TGTGCCAGCAGCCCGACAGTGAATTCACCCCTCCACTTT. Looking up the rest from reference TRBV7-9 and TRBJ1-6 gives the full variable domain: DTGVSQNPRHKITKRGQNVTFRCDPISEHNRLYWYRQTLGQGPEFLTYFQNEAQLEKSRLLSDRFSAERPKGSFSTLEIQRTEQGDSAMYLCASSPTVNSPLHFGNGTRLTVT.

This clonotype was counted many times. The genes are TRBV7-2 and TRBJ2-7; 9 nucleotides match TRBD1. The CDR3 totals 14 residues. The germline CDR1 and CDR2 sequences are SGHTA and FQGNSA. The trim removed 5 bases at V and 1 base at J, leaving 3 bases unmatched. The CDR3 bases are TGTGCCAGCAGCGGGGACAGGGTGTCCTACGAGCAGTACTTC. Protein sequence: CASSGDRVSYEQYF. Together with reference TRBV7-2 and TRBJ2-7, the CDR3 gives the full variable domain: GAGVSQSPSNKVTEKGKDVELRCDPISGHTALYWYRQSLGQGLEFLIYFQGNSAPDKSGLPSDRFSAERTGGSVSTLTIQRTQQEDSAVYLCASSGDRVSYEQYFGPGTRLTVT.

The chain employs TRBV5-1 and TRBJ2-1, with D tentatively TRBD1 or TRBD2 (5 bases each). This CDR3 is built from 14 residues. Germline CDR1 is SGHRS and CDR2 is YFSETQ. The germline V and J ends were trimmed by 4 bases and 8 bases, with 16 bases remaining between them. The CDR3 sequence is CASSPAGREHEQFF. The CDR3 DNA follows: TGCGCCAGCAGCCCGGCGGGCAGGGAACATGAGCAGTTCTTC.